This T cell receptor (beta chain) was recorded in a study of T cells after yellow fever vaccination. Study-wide background: Those fractions that held only low numbers of cells were prepared using the SMART-Seq v4 Ultra Low Input RNA kit.

Making TCR cDNA involved 5'RACE template switching, which added UMIs and a universal primer site. TCRdb analysed the 5' RACE reads with MiXCR anew, one entry per CDR3 protein. The sample yields roughly 180,000 distinct CDR3 sequences, 5.5% to 8% seen once. This clonotype was seen a handful of times. What it binds is unknown. Study conclusions and caveats: A large majority of primary-vaccination clones showed up again after the booster (just under 97% CD4, about 90% CD8). In FACS-sorted repertoires, abundant clonotypes from the bulk population could appear as contaminants.

This material consisted of CD4+ T cells sorted from PBMCs, taken on the day of the first yellow fever vaccination. This TCR came from a man aged 18 to 29 who received the YFV17D yellow fever vaccine.

In DNA, the CDR3 is TGTGCCAGCAGCTTAGATGGGGGCCGGGATACGCAGTATTTT. Protein sequence: CASSLDGGRDTQYF. The J gene is TRBJ2-3, the V gene TRBV11-2; TRBD1 might be the D (6 bases). Trimming took 0 bases from V and 6 from J, leaving 10 bases between them. The CDR3 has 14 residues. Per germline, CDR1 SGHAT and CDR2 FQNNGV.